The 7 T cell receptor beta chains reported below all come from one sample, sequenced in a study of HIV-infected patients and healthy controls. cDNA was made from approximately 500 ng RNA using alpha and beta constant primers. Each of the alpha and beta chains got its own library through chain-specific third strand synthesis with indices. One entry per CDR3 protein results from TCRdb running MiXCR on the 5' RACE reads. The table has about 15,000 distinct CDR3 sequences, about 7.7% seen once. The repertoire came from unfractionated whole blood and reflected all unsorted peripheral T cells. The sequencing sample was made of blood. Receptor source: an adult in good health.

This clonotype showed up many times. The chain has TRBV7-9 and TRBJ2-1; D uncertain. The germline V gene encodes CDR1 SEHNR and CDR2 FQNEAQ (reference sequence). The CDR3 has 16 amino acids. Trimming removed 1 base from V and 5 bases from J, with 15 bases in between. The CDR3 nucleotides read TGTGCCAGCAGCTTAGGAAACGGAAGGGTAGACAATGAGCAGTTCTTC. Its protein is CASSLGNGRVDNEQFF.

Ten or more counts support this clonotype. The V and J genes are TRBV7-9 and TRBJ1-3; possible D gene TRBD1, 5 bases. The germline V and J ends were trimmed by 5 bases and 5 bases, with 13 bases remaining between them. The CDR3 loop spans 14 amino acids. CDR1 and CDR2 (germline): SEHNR, FQNEAQ (reference sequence). The CDR3 region has the DNA TGTGCCAGCAGCCCGCGGGACCGGCGAAACACCATATATTTT. Translating it yields CASSPRDRRNTIYF.

This clonotype was picked up one time. This chain links TRBV6-5 with TRBJ1-3; D uncertain. V lost 0 bases and J 0 bases, leaving 6 bases between the germline ends. The CDR3 sequence is 15 residues long. CDR1 and CDR2 (germline): MNHEY, SVGAGI. This chain's CDR3 is CASSYSPGSGNTIYF. DNA for the CDR3: TGTGCCAGCAGTTACTCCCCAGGCTCTGGAAACACCATATATTTT.

This clonotype was recorded many times. The rearrangement uses TRBV20-1 and TRBJ2-3; 9 bases align to TRBD2. Germline-derived CDR1 and CDR2 are DFQATT and SNEGSKA (reference sequence). The CDR3 runs to 14 residues. Trimming removed 8 bases from V and 0 bases from J; junction bases left unmatched: 6. CDR3: CSSPTSGSTDTQYF. The CDR3 region has the DNA TGCAGTTCCCCGACTAGCGGTAGCACAGATACGCAGTATTTT.

In the case of this clonotype: Mismatch with germline at one junction end may stem from a read error. The rearrangement uses TRBV5-1 and TRBJ1-5; unclear D gene. The CDR3 sequence is 15 residues long. CDR1 and CDR2 from the germline V gene are SGHRS and YFSETQ. The CDR3 loop reads CASSPDGHSNQPHHF. The CDR3 DNA reads as TGCGCCAGCAGCCCGGACGGCCATAGCAATCAGCCCCATCATTTT.

This clonotype has at least ten counts. The V gene is TRBV12-3 or TRBV12-4, the J gene TRBJ1-2; 8 bases are a match to TRBD1. The CDR3 runs 14 residues. The J segment lost 4 bases and the V segment lost 6 bases, leaving 7 bases of the junction unmatched. The CDR3 spells CASSWDRTIYGYTF. The CDR3 DNA reads TGTGCCAGCAGCTGGGACAGGACAATCTATGGCTACACCTTC.

Ten or more counts support this clonotype. This CDR3 is CASSLTLAANTGELFF. DNA for the CDR3: TGTGCCAGCAGCTTAACGCTAGCAGCGAACACCGGGGAGCTGTTTTTT. The gene calls are TRBV7-3 and TRBJ2-2, with D possibly TRBD2 on 5 matching bases. This CDR3 contains 16 residues. Germline V CDR1 and CDR2: SGHTA, FQGTGA. Between the trimmed V and J ends, which lost 0 bases and 0 bases, there was a span of 8 bases.